The following is a T cell receptor beta chain sequence with its context. Its antigen is not known. The sample comes from a study of metastatic and nonmetastatic thyroid tumors. Study-level information: The comparison covered peripheral blood and tumor or nodule tissue in malignant and benign thyroid patients. The study, taken as a whole, reports: Malignant thyroid tumors reportedly exceeded benign nodules significantly in TCR beta diversity, with the difference appearing in blood and tumor.

All patients were treatment-naive before thyroid surgery. Trimming cost V 0 bases and J 8 bases; bases outside gene matches: 3. Germline values: CDR1 GTSNPN, CDR2 SVGIG (reference sequence). This CDR3 has 14 amino acids. As handled by the study authors: Between-group CDR3 differences, defined by clinicopathological status, yielded a distant-metastasis classifier for papillary thyroid cancer. TCRdb recomputed clones from the PCR reads via MiXCR. TCRdb assigned the V and J calls; the authors' analysis was not used. Of roughly 28,000 clones in the sample, over 15% were seen once. The sequence came from a female donor with papillary thyroid cancer or a benign thyroid nodule (not recorded which). Some clones in this sample may be carry-over from other donors' samples. This sequence joins TRBV30 and TRBJ2-1, with TRBD2 matching 11 bases. The sample taken for sequencing was blood. The CDR3: CAWSVLAGVDEQFF. CDR3 nucleotide sequence: TGTGCCTGGAGTGTACTAGCGGGGGTGGATGAGCAGTTCTTC.